One and the same sample provided the 12 T cell receptor beta chains below, sequenced in a study of OX40 agonist ivuxolimab in advanced cancers. Here immunoSEQ multiplex PCR was the method, and the copy in TCRdb shows in-frame clones only, minus some. The table has fewer than 70,000 clones, less than 95% seen once. This sample comprised CD4+ or CD8+ T cells sorted from blood, obtained in a trial of the OX40 agonist ivuxolimab. The receptor set was obtained from an adult with an advanced solid tumor such as melanoma, head and neck, liver or kidney cancer.

Points on this clone: In the same sample, other DNA sequences code for this CDR3. The chain links TRBV28 to TRBJ2-5; no firm D call. Germline loops: CDR1 MDHEN, CDR2 SYDVKM. V was clipped by 3 bases and J by 5 bases, with 4 bases between them. There are 11 residues in the CDR3. The CDR3 region is CASSFGETQYF. The CDR3 bases are TGTGCCAGCAGTTTTGGGGAGACCCAGTACTTC.

The rearrangement uses TRBV4-2 and TRBJ1-2, with 8 bases lining up with TRBD1. The germline CDR1 and CDR2 sequences are LGHNA and YNFKEQ. The CDR3 is 15 residues long. V was pared by 5 bases and J by 4 bases, with 9 bases of the junction left unmatched. The CDR3 bases are TGTGCCAGCAGCTTCCCGGACAGGGCGGGCTATGGCTACACCTTC. Protein: CASSFPDRAGYGYTF.

The table lists this clone with a count of one. The chain couples TRBV5-1 to TRBJ2-7; possibly TRBD1 for D (6 bases). Trimming took 4 bases from V and 6 from J, leaving 17 bases between them. The CDR3 spans 14 residues. Germline V gene lookup returns CDR1 SGHRS and CDR2 YFSETQ. The CDR3 sequence is CASSRLTGSREQYF. In DNA, the CDR3 is TGCGCCAGCAGCCGTCTTACAGGGTCCCGCGAGCAGTACTTC.

This clone was recorded once. V and J are TRBV28 and TRBJ2-5; 7 bases align to TRBD1. The CDR3 loop spans 13 amino acids. The germline V gene encodes CDR1 MDHEN and CDR2 SYDVKM. The V and J ends lost 6 bases and 7 bases, in that order; junction bases with no gene match: 8. The CDR3 bases are TGTGCCAGCAGGCCTACAGGGGTCGGGACCCAGTACTTC. This translates into CASRPTGVGTQYF.

This clone was seen a handful of times. The gene calls are TRBV5-4 and TRBJ2-5, with D unclear. The CDR3 covers 12 residues. Trimming took 4 bases from V and 5 from J, leaving 9 bases between them. Germline V gene sequence: CDR1 SGHNT, CDR2 YYREEE (reference sequence). As DNA, the CDR3 is TGTGCCAGCAGCCCAGAGGCGGAGACCCAGTACTTC. This codes for CASSPEAETQYF.

The J gene is TRBJ2-7, the V gene TRBV7-9; possibly TRBD1 for D (5 bases). V dropped 1 base and J dropped 7 bases, with 11 bases sitting between them. CDR1 SEHNR and CDR2 FQNEAQ come from the germline V gene (reference sequence). The CDR3 is 13 residues long. This CDR3 is CASSLVGATEQYF. The CDR3 DNA sequence: TGTGCCAGCAGCTTAGTTGGGGCCACGGAGCAGTACTTC.

V is TRBV10-2 and J is TRBJ2-7; 10 bases fit TRBD1. CDR1 is WSHSY, CDR2 SAAADI, per germline. V lost 3 bases and J lost 9; bases outside the gene matches: 5. The CDR3 contains 13 residues. The CDR3 bases are TGCGCCAGCAGTGATCCGGGACAGGGGACGCAGTACTTC. Amino acids: CASSDPGQGTQYF.

This clone was detected only once. V usage is TRBV11-1 and J usage is TRBJ2-7, with 13 bases lining up with TRBD2. With 1 base clipped from V and 3 bases from J, the junction kept 0 bases outside the gene matches. Germline V gives CDR1 SGHAT, CDR2 FQDESV (reference sequence). The CDR3 covers 15 residues. CDR3 region: CASSLGTSGSYEQYF. The CDR3 DNA reads TGTGCCAGCAGCTTAGGGACTAGCGGGAGCTACGAGCAGTACTTC.

This clone was recorded only once. The DNA of the CDR3 is TGTGCCAGCTCACCGCCTAGGGGCCGGGGCGAGCAGTACTTC. It encodes CASSPPRGRGEQYF. J is TRBJ2-7 and V is TRBV18, with D possibly being TRBD1 or TRBD2 (5 bases each). The germline gives CDR1 KGHSH, CDR2 LQKENI. Trimming shortened V by 3 bases and J by 6 bases, and 15 bases separated the two germline ends. The CDR3 extends over 14 amino acids.

The rearrangement joins TRBV7-8 to TRBJ2-3; D may be TRBD1 (6 bases). CDR1 SGHVS and CDR2 FQNEAQ come from the germline V gene. With 5 bases removed from V and 11 bases from J, the gap between germline ends came to 26 bases. The CDR3 loop spans 16 amino acids. In DNA, the CDR3 is TGTGCCAGCAGCCAGAGGACAGCTACAACAAGCTTTGTGCAGTATTTT. Translated: CASSQRTATTSFVQYF.

The rearrangement links TRBV11-3 to TRBJ2-2, with D perhaps given as TRBD1 or TRBD2 (6 bases each). The CDR3 is 15 amino acids. CDR1 is SGHNT, CDR2 YENEEA, per germline. The ends were cut back, 2 bases at V and 4 bases at J, with 11 bases in the middle. The CDR3 loop is CASSLTGRSTGELFF. CDR3 nucleotide sequence: TGTGCCAGCAGCTTAACAGGGAGGTCCACCGGGGAGCTGTTTTTT.

This chain links TRBV14 with TRBJ1-2; D is ambiguous. Trimming shortened V by 4 bases and J by 8 bases, and 26 bases separated the two germline ends. The CDR3 spans 17 residues. Germline loops: CDR1 SGHDN, CDR2 FVKESK. The CDR3 sequence: CASSPVVLPHRALGYTF. The CDR3 DNA reads TGTGCCAGCAGCCCAGTCGTTCTGCCACACCGGGCCCTGGGCTACACCTTC.